The TCR beta chain described here comes from a study of T-cell reconstitution after alpha-beta-depleted transplantation in children. The study, taken as a whole, reports: Newly made T cells mostly supplied T-cell counts and diversity one year after transplant. Alpha-beta T cells about two months after transplant reportedly derived from several hundred expanded graft clones. Day-60 TCRbeta diversity that was high in some patients was derived from surviving recipient T cells and thymic progenitors.

Germline V gene sequence: CDR1 DFQATT, CDR2 SNEGSKA (reference sequence). CDR3 length: 16 amino acids. V was clipped by 0 bases and J by 1 base; unmatched bases: 8. The table lists this clonotype with a few counts. What it recognizes is unknown. It was with unique molecular identifiers that the TCRbeta library was prepared. One entry per CDR3 protein results from TCRdb running MiXCR on the PCR reads. The top ten hold 12% to 15% of the sample, which has 580,000 or so distinct CDR3 sequences, around 23% seen once. The specimen comprised PBMCs, mostly from graft donor cells, sampled 360 days after TCRalphabeta/CD19-depleted stem cell transplant. The clonotype comes from a boy under two years old who had a stem cell transplant for acute myeloid leukemia, so the T cells may come from the graft donor. The chain employs TRBV20-1 and TRBJ1-1; 7 bases align to TRBD1. The CDR3 DNA reads as TGCAGTGCTAGAGAGAATCCTGGGACAGAGAACACTGAAGCTTTCTTT. Translated: CSARENPGTENTEAFF.